What follows is one TCR beta chain and its context. Then a second PCR, running roughly 7 to 11 cycles, was carried out with a sample-barcoded 5' primer and a J-beta primer mix. Through a template-switch adaptor with 12 random nucleotides, each cDNA molecule received a tag. A single record per CDR3 protein comes from TCRdb applying MiXCR to the 5' RACE reads. The table shows hundreds of thousands of distinct CDR3 sequences, with roughly 48% occurring only once. This CDR3 is 15 amino acids long. V was trimmed by 1 base and J by 0 bases, leaving 9 bases between them. Germline-derived CDR1 and CDR2 are MNHEY and SVGAGI. Healthy Caucasian individuals from Russia aged about 6 to 90 were enrolled as donors. The total RNA that was extracted per sample amounted to at least 5 micrograms. The data stem from a study of blood T cells in healthy people across ages.

Input material: blood. This sequence originates from a man younger than 40 in good health. This chain connects TRBV6-5 to TRBJ2-5; D tentatively fits TRBD1 or TRBD2 (5 bases each). The CDR3 DNA is TGTGCCAGCAGTTACTGGGACCGCTACCAAGAGACCCAGTACTTC. This sequence encodes CASSYWDRYQETQYF.